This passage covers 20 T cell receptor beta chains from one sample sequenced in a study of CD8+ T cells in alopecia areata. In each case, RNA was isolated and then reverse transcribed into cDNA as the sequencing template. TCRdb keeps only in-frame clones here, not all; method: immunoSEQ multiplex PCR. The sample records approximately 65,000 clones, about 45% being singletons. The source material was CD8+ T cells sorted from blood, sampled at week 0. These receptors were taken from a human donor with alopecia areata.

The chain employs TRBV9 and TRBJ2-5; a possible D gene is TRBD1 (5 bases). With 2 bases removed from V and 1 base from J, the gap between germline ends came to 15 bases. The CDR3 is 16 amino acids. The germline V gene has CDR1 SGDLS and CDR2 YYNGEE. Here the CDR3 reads CASSVQGLSPQETQYF. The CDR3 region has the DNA TGTGCCAGCAGCGTCCAGGGCCTCAGTCCCCAAGAGACCCAGTACTTC. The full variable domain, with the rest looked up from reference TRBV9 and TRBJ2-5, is DSGVTQTPKHLITATGQRVTLRCSPRSGDLSVYWYQQSLDQGLQFLIQYYNGEERAKGNILERFSAQQFPDLHSELNLSSLELGDSALYFCASSVQGLSPQETQYFGPGTRLLVL.

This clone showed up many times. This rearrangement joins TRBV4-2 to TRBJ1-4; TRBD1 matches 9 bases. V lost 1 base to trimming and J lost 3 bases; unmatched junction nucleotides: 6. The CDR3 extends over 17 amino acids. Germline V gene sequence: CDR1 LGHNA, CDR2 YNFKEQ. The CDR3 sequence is CASSQVQGARSNEKLFF. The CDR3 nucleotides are TGTGCCAGCAGCCAAGTACAGGGGGCGCGGTCTAATGAAAAACTGTTTTTT.

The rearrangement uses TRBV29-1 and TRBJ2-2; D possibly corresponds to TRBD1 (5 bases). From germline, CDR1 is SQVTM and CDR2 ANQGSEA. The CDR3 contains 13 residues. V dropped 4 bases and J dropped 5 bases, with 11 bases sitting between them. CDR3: CSVVAGWTGELFF. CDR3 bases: TGCAGCGTTGTGGCAGGGTGGACCGGGGAGCTGTTTTTT.

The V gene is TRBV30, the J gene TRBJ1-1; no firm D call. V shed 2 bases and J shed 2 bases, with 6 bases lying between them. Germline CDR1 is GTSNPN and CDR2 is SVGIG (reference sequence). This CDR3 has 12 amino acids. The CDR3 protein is CAWSYRNTEAFF. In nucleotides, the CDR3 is TGTGCCTGGAGTTACCGAAACACTGAAGCTTTCTTT.

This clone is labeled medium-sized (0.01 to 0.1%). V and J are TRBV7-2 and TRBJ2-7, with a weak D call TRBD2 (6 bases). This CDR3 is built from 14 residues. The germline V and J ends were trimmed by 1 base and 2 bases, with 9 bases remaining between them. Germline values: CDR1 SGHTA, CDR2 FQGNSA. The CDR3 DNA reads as TGTGCCAGCAGCTTAGAGGCTAGCGCCTACGAGCAGTACTTC. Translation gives CASSLEASAYEQYF.

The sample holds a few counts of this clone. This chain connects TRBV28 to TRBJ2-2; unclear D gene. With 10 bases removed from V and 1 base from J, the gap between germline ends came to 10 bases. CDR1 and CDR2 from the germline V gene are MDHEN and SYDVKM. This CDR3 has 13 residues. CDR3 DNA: TGTGCCACGTTTGCAGAGAACACCGGGGAGCTGTTTTTT. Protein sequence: CATFAENTGELFF.

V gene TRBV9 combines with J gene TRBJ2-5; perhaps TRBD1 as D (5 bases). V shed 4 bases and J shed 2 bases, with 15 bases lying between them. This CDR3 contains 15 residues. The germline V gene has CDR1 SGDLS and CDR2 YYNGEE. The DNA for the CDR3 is TGTGCCAGCAGCCTCCGTGAAGGGGCGCAAGAGACCCAGTACTTC. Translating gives CASSLREGAQETQYF.

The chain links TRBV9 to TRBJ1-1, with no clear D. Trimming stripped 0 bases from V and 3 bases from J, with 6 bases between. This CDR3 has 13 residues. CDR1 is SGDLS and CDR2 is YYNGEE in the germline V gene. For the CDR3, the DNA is TGTGCCAGCAGCGTAGAAATGTACACTGAAGCTTTCTTT. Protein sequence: CASSVEMYTEAFF. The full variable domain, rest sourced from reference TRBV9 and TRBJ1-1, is DSGVTQTPKHLITATGQRVTLRCSPRSGDLSVYWYQQSLDQGLQFLIQYYNGEERAKGNILERFSAQQFPDLHSELNLSSLELGDSALYFCASSVEMYTEAFFGQGTRLTVV.

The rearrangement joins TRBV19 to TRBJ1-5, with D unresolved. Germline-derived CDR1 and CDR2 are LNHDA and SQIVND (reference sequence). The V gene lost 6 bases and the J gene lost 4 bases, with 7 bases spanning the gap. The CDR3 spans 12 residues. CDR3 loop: CASRLRNQPQHF. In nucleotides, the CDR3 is TGTGCCAGTAGGTTGAGGAATCAGCCCCAGCATTTT.

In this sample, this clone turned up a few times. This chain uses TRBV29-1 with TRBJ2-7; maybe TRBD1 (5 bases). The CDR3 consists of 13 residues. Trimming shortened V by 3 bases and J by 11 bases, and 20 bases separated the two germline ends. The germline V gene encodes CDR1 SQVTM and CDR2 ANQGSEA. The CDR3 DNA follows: TGCAGCGTTGAGTCGGACACGGCTGGTAAGGAGTACTTC. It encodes CSVESDTAGKEYF.

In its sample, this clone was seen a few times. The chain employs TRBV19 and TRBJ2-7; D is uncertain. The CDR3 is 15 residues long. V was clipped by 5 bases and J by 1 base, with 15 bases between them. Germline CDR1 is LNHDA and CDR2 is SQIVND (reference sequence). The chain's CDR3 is CASSGPSVPSYEQYF. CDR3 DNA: TGTGCCAGTAGTGGCCCCAGTGTACCTTCCTACGAGCAGTACTTC.

The CDR3 bases are TGTGCCAGCAGCTTACGTAGCGGGGAGCTGTTTTTT. This encodes CASSLRSGELFF. The chain carries TRBV7-9 and TRBJ2-2; no definite D call. V lost 2 bases to trimming and J lost 7 bases, with 5 bases between them. The CDR3 has 12 amino acids. Germline CDR1 SEHNR, CDR2 FQNEAQ (reference sequence).

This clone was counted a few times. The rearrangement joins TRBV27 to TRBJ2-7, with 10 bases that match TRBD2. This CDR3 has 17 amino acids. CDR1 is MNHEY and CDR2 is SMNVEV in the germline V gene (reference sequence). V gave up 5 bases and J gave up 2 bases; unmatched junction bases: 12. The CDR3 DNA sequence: TGTGCCAGCAGTCCTCTCCCCCTAGCGGGAGCCCCCTACGAGCAGTACTTC. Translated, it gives CASSPLPLAGAPYEQYF.

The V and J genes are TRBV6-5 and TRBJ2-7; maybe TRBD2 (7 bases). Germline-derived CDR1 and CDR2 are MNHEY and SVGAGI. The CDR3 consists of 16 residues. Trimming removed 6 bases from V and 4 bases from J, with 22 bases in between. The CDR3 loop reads CASSYGQWGTTYEQYF. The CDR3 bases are TGTGCCAGCAGCTACGGACAGTGGGGGACTACTTACGAGCAGTACTTC.

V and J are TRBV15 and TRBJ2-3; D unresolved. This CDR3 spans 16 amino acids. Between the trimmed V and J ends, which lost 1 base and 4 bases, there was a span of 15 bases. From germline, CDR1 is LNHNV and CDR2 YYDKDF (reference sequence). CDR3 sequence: CATSRVGSLIADTQYF. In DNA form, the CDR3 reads TGTGCCACCAGCAGAGTGGGATCCCTTATCGCAGATACGCAGTATTTT. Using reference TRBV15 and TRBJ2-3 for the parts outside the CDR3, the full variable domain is DAMVIQNPRYQVTQFGKPVTLSCSQTLNHNVMYWYQQKSSQAPKLLFHYYDKDFNNEADTPDNFQSRRPNTSFCFLDIRSPGLGDTAMYLCATSRVGSLIADTQYFGPGTRLTVL.

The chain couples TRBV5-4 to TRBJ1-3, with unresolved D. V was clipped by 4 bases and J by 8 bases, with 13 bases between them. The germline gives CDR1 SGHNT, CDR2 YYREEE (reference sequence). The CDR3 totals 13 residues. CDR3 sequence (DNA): TGTGCCAGCAGCCCGGGAGGGCGGGACACCATATATTTT. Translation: CASSPGGRDTIYF.

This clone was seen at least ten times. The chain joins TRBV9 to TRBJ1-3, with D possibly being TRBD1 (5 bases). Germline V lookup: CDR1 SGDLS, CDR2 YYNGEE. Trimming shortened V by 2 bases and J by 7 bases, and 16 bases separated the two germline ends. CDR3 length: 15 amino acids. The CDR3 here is CASSVGAATYNTIYF. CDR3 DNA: TGTGCCAGCAGCGTCGGGGCAGCCACTTACAACACCATATATTTT. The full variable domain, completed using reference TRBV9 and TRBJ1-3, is DSGVTQTPKHLITATGQRVTLRCSPRSGDLSVYWYQQSLDQGLQFLIQYYNGEERAKGNILERFSAQQFPDLHSELNLSSLELGDSALYFCASSVGAATYNTIYFGEGSWLTVV.

The DNA for the CDR3 is TGTGCCAGCAGTGAGGTTGGGGCCGGGGAGCTGTTTTTT. This gives the protein CASSEVGAGELFF. The rearrangement uses TRBV25-1 and TRBJ2-2; D uncertain. This CDR3 contains 13 residues. V was cut by 3 bases and J by 6 bases, with 8 bases left in between. Germline CDR1 MGHDK, CDR2 SYGVNS.

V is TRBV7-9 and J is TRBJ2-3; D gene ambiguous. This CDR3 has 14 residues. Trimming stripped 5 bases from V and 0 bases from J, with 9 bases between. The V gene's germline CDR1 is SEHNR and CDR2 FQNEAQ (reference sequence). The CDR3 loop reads CASSGRRSTDTQYF. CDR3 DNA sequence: TGTGCCAGCAGCGGCAGGAGAAGCACAGATACGCAGTATTTT. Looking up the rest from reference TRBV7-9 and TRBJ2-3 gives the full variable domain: DTGVSQNPRHKITKRGQNVTFRCDPISEHNRLYWYRQTLGQGPEFLTYFQNEAQLEKSRLLSDRFSAERPKGSFSTLEIQRTEQGDSAMYLCASSGRRSTDTQYFGPGTRLTVL.

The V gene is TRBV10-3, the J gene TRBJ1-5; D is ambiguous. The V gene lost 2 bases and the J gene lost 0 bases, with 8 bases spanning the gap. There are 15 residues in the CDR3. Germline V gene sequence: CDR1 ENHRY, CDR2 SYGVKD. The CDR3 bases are TGTGCCATCAGTGAGAGCCGGAATAGCAATCAGCCCCAGCATTTT. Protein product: CAISESRNSNQPQHF.